The TCR beta chain described here comes from a study of cytomegalovirus exposure and HLA in healthy donors. Study in general: About 200 million T cells yielded some 100 million unique TCR beta sequences, as an earlier analysis found.

A word on this clone: Its antigen is not identified.

Study-wide points: Despite most TCR sequences being rare, some public TCRs occurred in many donors.

Primers for the PCR totalled 60 Vbeta and 13 Jbeta. How the authors handled the data: A later analysis tallied about 80 million unique TCR beta chains, around 12 million of them shared. Measured with immunoSEQ multiplex PCR; TCRdb has only the in-frame clones, and not every one. From that table come the V and J calls and clone size; the DNA was used to work out D and trimming. The sample shows about 160,000 clones, 70% to 80% of them seen only once. The sample taken for sequencing was PBMCs. The receptor was isolated from a middle-aged man in good health and CMV-seronegative.

CDR3 loop: CASNRQGGTDTQYF. In nucleotides, the CDR3 is TGCGCCAGCAATCGACAGGGAGGCACAGATACGCAGTATTTT. This chain uses TRBV10-2 with TRBJ2-3, with TRBD1 matching over 7 bases. Germline V gives CDR1 WSHSY, CDR2 SAAADI. V shed 7 bases and J 1 base; nucleotides not matched to a gene: 5. This CDR3 contains 14 residues.